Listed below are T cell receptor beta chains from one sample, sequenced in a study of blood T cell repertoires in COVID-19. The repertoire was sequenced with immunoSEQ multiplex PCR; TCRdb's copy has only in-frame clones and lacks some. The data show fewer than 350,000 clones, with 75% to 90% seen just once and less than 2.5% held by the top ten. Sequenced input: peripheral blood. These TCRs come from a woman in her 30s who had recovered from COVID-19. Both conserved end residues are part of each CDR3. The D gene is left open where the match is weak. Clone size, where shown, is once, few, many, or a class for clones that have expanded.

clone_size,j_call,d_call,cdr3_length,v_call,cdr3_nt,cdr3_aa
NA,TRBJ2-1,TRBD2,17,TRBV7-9,TGTGCCAGCAGCTTAGTTGGTGGACTAGCGGGTTTCAATGAGCAGTTCTTC,CASSLVGGLAGFNEQFF
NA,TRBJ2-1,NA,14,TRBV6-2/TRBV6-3,TGTGCCAGCAGTTACCTAGACTCCTACAATGAGCAGTTCTTC,CASSYLDSYNEQFF
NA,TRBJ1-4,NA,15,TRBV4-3,TGCGCCAGCAGCCAGCGGTTTTCTACTAATGAAAAACTGTTTTTT,CASSQRFSTNEKLFF
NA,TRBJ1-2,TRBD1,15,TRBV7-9,TGTGCCAGCAGCTCCCGGACAGGATCCTATGCGGGCTACACCTTC,CASSSRTGSYAGYTF
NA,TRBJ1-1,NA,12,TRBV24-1,TGTGCCACCAGCAGGGGTAGCACTGAAGCTTTCTTT,CATSRGSTEAFF
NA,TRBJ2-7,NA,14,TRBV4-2,TGTGCCAGCAGCCAAGACAGGGGTGGATACGAGCAGTACTTC,CASSQDRGGYEQYF
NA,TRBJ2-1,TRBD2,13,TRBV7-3,TGTGCCAGCAGCATTAGCGGGGAGGGGGGCCTGTTCTTC,CASSISGEGGLFF
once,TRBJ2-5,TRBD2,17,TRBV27,TGTGCCAGCAGGGGACTAGCGGGAGGATTCCTCCAAGAGACCCAGTACTTC,CASRGLAGGFLQETQYF
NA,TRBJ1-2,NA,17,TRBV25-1,TGTGCCAGCAGTGAAGGGGGGGCGTACCCTACCGGCTATGGCTACACCTTC,CASSEGGAYPTGYGYTF
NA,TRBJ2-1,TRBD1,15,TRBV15,TGTGCCACCAGCACGGCGGGACAGGGGAACAATGAGCAGTTCTTC,CATSTAGQGNNEQFF
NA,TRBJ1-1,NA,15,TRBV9,TGTGCCAGCAGCGTAGTGGGGGGTTCGAACACTGAAGCTTTCTTT,CASSVVGGSNTEAFF
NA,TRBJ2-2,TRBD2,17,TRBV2,TGTGCCAGCAGATCGGGACTAGCGGGGGGGCGCACCGGGGAGCTGTTTTTT,CASRSGLAGGRTGELFF
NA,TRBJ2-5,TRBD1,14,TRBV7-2,TGTGCCAGCAGCTTAGGGACAGGGTCAGAGACCCAGTACTTC,CASSLGTGSETQYF
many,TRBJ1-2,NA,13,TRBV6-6,TGTGCCAGCAGTACCGACGGACTCTATGGCTACACCTTC,CASSTDGLYGYTF
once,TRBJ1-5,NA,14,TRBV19,TGTGCCAGTAGTGTCAGGAACGGCAATCAGCCCCAGCATTTT,CASSVRNGNQPQHF
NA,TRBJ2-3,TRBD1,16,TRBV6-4,TGTGCCAGCAGTGTAGAGGGACAGGGAACCACAGATACGCAGTATTTT,CASSVEGQGTTDTQYF
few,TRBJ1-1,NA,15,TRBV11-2,TGTGCCAGCAGCTTAGTGGCCCCGGGATACACTGAAGCTTTCTTT,CASSLVAPGYTEAFF
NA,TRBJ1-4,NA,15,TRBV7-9,TGTGCCAGCAGCTTAGGGGTACAGGTAGATGAAAAACTGTTTTTT,CASSLGVQVDEKLFF
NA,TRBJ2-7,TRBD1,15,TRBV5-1,TGCGCCAGCAGAAGCGCCTCAGGGGGAATCTACGAGCAGTACTTC,CASRSASGGIYEQYF
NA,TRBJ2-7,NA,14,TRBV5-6,TGTGCCAGCAGTAATACGTACAGGGTAAACGAGCAGTACTTC,CASSNTYRVNEQYF
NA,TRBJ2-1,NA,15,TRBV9,TGTGCCAGCAGCGTAGGATCCGGGGACTACAATGAGCAGTTCTTC,CASSVGSGDYNEQFF
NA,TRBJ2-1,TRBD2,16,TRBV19,TGTGCCAGTAGTATCGGGGGGGCAGGGAGAGTCAATGAGCAGTTCTTC,CASSIGGAGRVNEQFF
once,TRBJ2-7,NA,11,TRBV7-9,TGTGCCAGCAGCGCTAAATACGAGCAGTACTTC,CASSAKYEQYF
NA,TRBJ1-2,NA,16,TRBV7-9,TGTGCCAGCAGCTTAGTTCTAGGACAGATAAACTATGGCTACACCTTC,CASSLVLGQINYGYTF
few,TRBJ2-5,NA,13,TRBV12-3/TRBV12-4,TGTGCCAGCACCCCCGGGGGACAAGAGACCCAGTACTTC,CASTPGGQETQYF
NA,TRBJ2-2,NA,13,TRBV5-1,TGCGCCAGCAGCTTTCTCAACACCGGGGAGCTGTTTTTT,CASSFLNTGELFF
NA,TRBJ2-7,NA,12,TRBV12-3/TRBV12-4,TGTGCCAGCAGTTTTATATCGGGGGAGCAGTACTTC,CASSFISGEQYF
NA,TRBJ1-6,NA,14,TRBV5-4,TGTGCCAGCAGCTTGGACAGGGCCAATTCACCCCTCCACTTT,CASSLDRANSPLHF
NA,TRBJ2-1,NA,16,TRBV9,TGTGCCAGCAGCCGAATGAGTGGGGGGGCTGAGAATGAGCAGTTCTTC,CASSRMSGGAENEQFF
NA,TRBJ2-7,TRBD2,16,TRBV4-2,TGTGCCAGCAGCCAAGACGAAGCGGGAGTTGCCTACGAGCAGTACTTC,CASSQDEAGVAYEQYF
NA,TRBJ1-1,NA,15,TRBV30,TGTGCCTGGACCCGCAGGGATTGGCTGAGCACTGAAGCTTTCTTT,CAWTRRDWLSTEAFF
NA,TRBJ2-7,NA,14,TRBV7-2,TGTGCCAGCAGCTTACGTCTAGAGACCTACGAGCAGTACTTC,CASSLRLETYEQYF
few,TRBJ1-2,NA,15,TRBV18,TGTGCCAGCTCACCACAATGGAGGGACCCTTGGGGCTACACCTTC,CASSPQWRDPWGYTF
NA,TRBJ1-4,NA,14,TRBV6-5,TGTGCCAGCAGCCCCTGGGCAGGGGATGAAAAACTGTTTTTT,CASSPWAGDEKLFF
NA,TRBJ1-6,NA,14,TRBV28,TGTGCCAGCAGTTTGGGGGGAGGGAATTCACCCCTCCACTTT,CASSLGGGNSPLHF
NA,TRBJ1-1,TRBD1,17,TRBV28,TGTGCCAGCAGTCTTCGACAGGGGGCCGGGGGGAACACTGAAGCTTTCTTT,CASSLRQGAGGNTEAFF
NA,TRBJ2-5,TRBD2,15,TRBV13,TGTGCCAGCAGCCAACGACGGGGGGGCCACGAGACCCAGTACTTC,CASSQRRGGHETQYF
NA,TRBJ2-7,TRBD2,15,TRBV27,TGTGCCAGCCGCGACCGGGCGGGAGACCTCTACGAGCAGTACTTC,CASRDRAGDLYEQYF
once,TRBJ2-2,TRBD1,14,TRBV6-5,TGTGCCATCGGGACAGGGAGAGGGACCGGGGAGCTGTTTTTT,CAIGTGRGTGELFF